The clone carrying this T cell receptor beta chain came up once. The antigen is undetermined. This sample stems from a study of Tregs in tolerant kidney transplant recipients. Study results and limitations: For some patients, primers changed over time, blocking nucleotide-level comparison. Donor-specific Treg expansion exceeded global Treg expansion in tolerant patients, suggesting antigen drive.

Mixed chimerism was transient after nonmyeloablative marrow transplants from related graft donors. The germline CDR1 and CDR2 sequences are LGHNT and FRNRAP. The CDR3 length is 16 residues. V gave up 5 bases and J gave up 6 bases; unmatched junction bases: 13. The assay was immunoSEQ multiplex PCR, and TCRdb's table has in-frame clones only and misses some. The sample shows 90,000 or so clones, roughly 93% of them seen only once. The rearrangement joins TRBV12-5 to TRBJ2-3, with 8 bases fitting TRBD2. The sequences come from CD4+ T cells from blood (PBMCs), collected 12 months after the transplant. This receptor was taken from a human patient who received a combined kidney and bone marrow transplant. Certain T cells may be donor cells from the graft. The CDR3 loop reads CASGHRTSREGDTQYF. In DNA, the CDR3 is TGTGCTAGTGGTCACCGGACTAGCCGAGAGGGGGATACGCAGTATTTT.